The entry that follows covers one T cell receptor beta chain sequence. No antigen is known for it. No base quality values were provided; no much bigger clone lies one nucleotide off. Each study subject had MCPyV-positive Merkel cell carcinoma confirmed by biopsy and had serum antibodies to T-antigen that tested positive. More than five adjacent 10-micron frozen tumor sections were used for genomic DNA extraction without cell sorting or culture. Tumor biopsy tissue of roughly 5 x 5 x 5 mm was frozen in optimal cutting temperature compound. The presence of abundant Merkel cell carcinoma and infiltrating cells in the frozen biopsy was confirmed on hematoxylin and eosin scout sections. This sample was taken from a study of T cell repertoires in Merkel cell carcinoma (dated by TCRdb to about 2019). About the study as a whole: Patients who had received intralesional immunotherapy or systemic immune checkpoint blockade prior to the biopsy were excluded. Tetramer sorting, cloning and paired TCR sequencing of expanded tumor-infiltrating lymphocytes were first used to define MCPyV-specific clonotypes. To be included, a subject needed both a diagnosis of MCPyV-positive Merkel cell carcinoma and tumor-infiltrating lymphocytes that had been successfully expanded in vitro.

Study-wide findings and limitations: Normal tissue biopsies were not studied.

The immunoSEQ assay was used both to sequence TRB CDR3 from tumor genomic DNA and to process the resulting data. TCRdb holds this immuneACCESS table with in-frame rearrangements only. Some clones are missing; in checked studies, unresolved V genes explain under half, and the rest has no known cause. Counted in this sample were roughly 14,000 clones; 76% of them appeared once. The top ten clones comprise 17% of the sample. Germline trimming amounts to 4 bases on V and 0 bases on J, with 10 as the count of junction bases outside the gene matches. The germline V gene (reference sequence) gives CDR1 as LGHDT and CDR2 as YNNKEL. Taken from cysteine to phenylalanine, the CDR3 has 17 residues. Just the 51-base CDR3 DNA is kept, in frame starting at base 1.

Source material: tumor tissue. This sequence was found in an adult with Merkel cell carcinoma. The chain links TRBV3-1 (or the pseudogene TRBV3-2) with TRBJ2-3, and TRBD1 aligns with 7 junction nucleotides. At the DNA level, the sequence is TGTGCCAGCAGCCCAAGGGGGCTAGTCCATAGCACAGATACGCAGTATTTT. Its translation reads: CASSPRGLVHSTDTQYF.